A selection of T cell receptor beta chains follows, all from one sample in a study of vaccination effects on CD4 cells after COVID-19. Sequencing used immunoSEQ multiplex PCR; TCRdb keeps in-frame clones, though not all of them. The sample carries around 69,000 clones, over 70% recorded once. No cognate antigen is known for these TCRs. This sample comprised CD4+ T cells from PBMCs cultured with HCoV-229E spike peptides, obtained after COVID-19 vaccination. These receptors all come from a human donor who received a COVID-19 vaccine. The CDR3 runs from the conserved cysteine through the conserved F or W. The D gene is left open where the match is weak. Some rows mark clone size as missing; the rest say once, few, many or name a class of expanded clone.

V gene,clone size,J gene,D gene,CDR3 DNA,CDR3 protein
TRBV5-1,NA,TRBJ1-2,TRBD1,TGCGCCAGCAGCTTATTAGGGGGACAGGGAAACTATGGCTACACCTTC,CASSLLGGQGNYGYTF
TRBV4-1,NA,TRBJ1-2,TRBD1,TGCGCCAGCAGCCGAGACAGGGGGCGTGGGGGCTACACCTTC,CASSRDRGRGGYTF
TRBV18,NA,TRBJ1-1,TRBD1,TGTGCCAGCTCACCACAGGGGACAGGGGGCCCTGAAGCTTTCTTT,CASSPQGTGGPEAFF
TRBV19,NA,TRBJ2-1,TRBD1,TGTGCCAGTACGCAAGACAGGGGCACCTACAATGAGCAGTTCTTC,CASTQDRGTYNEQFF
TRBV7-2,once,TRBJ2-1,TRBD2,TGTGCCAGCAGCTTAGGGCCTAGCGGGGGGCCTGAGCAGTTCTTC,CASSLGPSGGPEQFF
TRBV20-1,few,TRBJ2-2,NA,TGCAGTGCTAGTGGTCCCCTGAACACCGGGGAGCTGTTTTTT,CSASGPLNTGELFF
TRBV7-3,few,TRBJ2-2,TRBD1,TGTGCCAGCAGCCAGTCTACAGGGGGCACCACCGGGGAGCTGTTTTTT,CASSQSTGGTTGELFF
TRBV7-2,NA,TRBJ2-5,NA,TGTGCCAGCAGCTTTGCTGGGGACTACCAAGAGACCCAGTACTTC,CASSFAGDYQETQYF
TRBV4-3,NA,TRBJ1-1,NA,TGCGCCAGCAGCCAAGAAAACAGGGCTGAAGCTTTCTTT,CASSQENRAEAFF
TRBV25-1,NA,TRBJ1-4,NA,TGTGCCAGCAGCCCCCTACACGCAACTAATGAAAAACTGTTTTTT,CASSPLHATNEKLFF
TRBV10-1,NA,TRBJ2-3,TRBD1,TGCGCCAGCAGTGAGCGGAACAGGGGCAGCACAGATACGCAGTATTTT,CASSERNRGSTDTQYF
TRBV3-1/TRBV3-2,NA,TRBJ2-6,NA,TGTGCCAGCAGCCAAGACTTTGACAGGGAGGTATGGGGGGCCAACGTCCTGACTTTC,CASSQDFDREVWGANVLTF
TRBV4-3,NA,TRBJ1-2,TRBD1,TGCGCCAGCAGCCAAGAGGGACAGTGGGGCTACACCTTC,CASSQEGQWGYTF
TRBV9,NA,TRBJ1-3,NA,TGTGCCAGCAGCGGCTCAGCGATCTCTGGAAACACCATATATTTT,CASSGSAISGNTIYF
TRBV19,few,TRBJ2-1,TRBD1,TGTGCCAGTAGTATGCTACAGGGGGTATTCGGTGAGCAGTTCTTC,CASSMLQGVFGEQFF
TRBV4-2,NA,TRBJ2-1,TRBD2,TGTGCCAGCAGCCAAACACTAGCGGGGGATCCCTCCTACAATGAGCAGTTCTTC,CASSQTLAGDPSYNEQFF
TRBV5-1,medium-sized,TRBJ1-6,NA,TGCGCCAGCAGCGCCGATGGGTGGTCCTATAATTCACCCCTCCACTTT,CASSADGWSYNSPLHF
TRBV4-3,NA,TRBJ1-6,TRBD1,TGCGCCAGCAGCCAAACCGGGACAGGGGGTTCACCCCTCCACTTT,CASSQTGTGGSPLHF
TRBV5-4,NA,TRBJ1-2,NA,TGTGCCAGCGGACGAGGGGGTCCGAATACCTATGGCTACACCTTC,CASGRGGPNTYGYTF
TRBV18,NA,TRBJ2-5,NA,TGTGCCAGCTCACCCCAGCAAAAAAGACAGAGCCAAGAGACCCAGTACTTC,CASSPQQKRQSQETQYF
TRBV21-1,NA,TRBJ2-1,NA,TGTGCCAGCAGCAAAGTGGCGGGGGGCCGCTCCTACAATGAGCAGTTCTTC,CASSKVAGGRSYNEQFF
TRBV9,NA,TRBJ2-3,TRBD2,TGTGCCAGCACCACCCTAGCGGGCACAGATACGCAGTATTTT,CASTTLAGTDTQYF
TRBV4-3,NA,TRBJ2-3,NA,TGCGCCAGCAGCCAAGATACGGGCACAGATACGCAGTATTTT,CASSQDTGTDTQYF
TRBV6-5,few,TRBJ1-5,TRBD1,TGTGCCAGCAGTAGTCAGGGGGGTCAGCCCCAGCATTTT,CASSSQGGQPQHF
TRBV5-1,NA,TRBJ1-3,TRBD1,TGCGCCAGCAGGGAGGGGGCTTCTGGAAACACCATATATTTT,CASREGASGNTIYF
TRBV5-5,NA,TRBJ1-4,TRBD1,TGTGCCAGCAGCCCGGTGGGACAGACAAATGAAAAACTGTTTTTT,CASSPVGQTNEKLFF
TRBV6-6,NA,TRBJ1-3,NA,TGTGCCAGCAGTTGGGCAGGGAAGGGTTCTGGAAACACCATATATTTT,CASSWAGKGSGNTIYF
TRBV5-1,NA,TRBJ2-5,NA,TGCGCCAGCAGCTTGGACGCGGGGACCCAGTACTTC,CASSLDAGTQYF
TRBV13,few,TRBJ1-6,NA,TGTGCCAGCAGCCCCAACGGGGGTTCCTATAATTCACCCCTCCACTTT,CASSPNGGSYNSPLHF
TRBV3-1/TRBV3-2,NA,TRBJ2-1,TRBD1,TGTGCCAGCAGACAAGGACAGGGGGGGCAGTTCTTC,CASRQGQGGQFF
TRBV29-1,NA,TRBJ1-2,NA,TGCAGCGTTGTGAAGGGGGATGGAAACTATGGCTACACCTTC,CSVVKGDGNYGYTF
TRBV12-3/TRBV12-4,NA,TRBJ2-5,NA,TGTGCCAGCAGTCTCCGGGGGACCCAGTACTTC,CASSLRGTQYF
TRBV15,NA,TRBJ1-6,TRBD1,TGTGCCACCAGCAGAGATTGGGCAGGGGGACTTAATTCACCCCTCCACTTT,CATSRDWAGGLNSPLHF
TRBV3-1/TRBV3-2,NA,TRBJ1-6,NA,TGTGCCAGCAGCCAAGAGGACATAAATAATTCACCCCTCCACTTT,CASSQEDINNSPLHF
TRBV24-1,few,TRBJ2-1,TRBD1,TGTGCCACCAGTGATCCCGGACAGGGGAATGAGCAGTTCTTC,CATSDPGQGNEQFF
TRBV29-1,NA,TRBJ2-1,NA,TGCAGCGTCGGAGGTTTGACGGCCAGGGTGGAGCAGTTCTTC,CSVGGLTARVEQFF
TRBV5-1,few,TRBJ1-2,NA,TGCGCCAGCAGCTTGGGCGCAACAGGGTACTATGGCTACACCTTC,CASSLGATGYYGYTF
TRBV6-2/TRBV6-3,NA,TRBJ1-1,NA,TGTGCCAGCAGTCCCGTACTAGACACTGAAGCTTTCTTT,CASSPVLDTEAFF
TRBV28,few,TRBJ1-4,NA,TGTGCCAGCAGTCGCTCCCCAGGGTTTGAAAAACTGTTTTTT,CASSRSPGFEKLFF
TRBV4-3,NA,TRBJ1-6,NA,TGCGCCAGCAGCCAAGAATATCGGGGCTCCTATAATTCACCCCTCCACTTT,CASSQEYRGSYNSPLHF
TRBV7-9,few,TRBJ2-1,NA,TGTGCCAGCAGCCCACAGGGTGGAGGCAATGAGCAGTTCTTC,CASSPQGGGNEQFF
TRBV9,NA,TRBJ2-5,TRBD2,TGTGCCAGCAGCGAGCTGGGACTAGCGGAGACCCAGTACTTC,CASSELGLAETQYF
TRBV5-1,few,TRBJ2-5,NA,TGCGCCAGCAGCTTGGGCGGGACGGAGGAGACCCAGTACTTC,CASSLGGTEETQYF
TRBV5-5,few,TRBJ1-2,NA,TGTGCCAGCAGCTACAGGATCAACTATGGCTACACCTTC,CASSYRINYGYTF
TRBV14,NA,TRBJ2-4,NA,TGTGCCAGCAGCCCCAGTCGGGGACCACCTAGATTCCTAGCCAAAAACATTCAGTACTTC,CASSPSRGPPRFLAKNIQYF
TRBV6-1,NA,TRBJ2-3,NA,TGTGCCAGCAGTGAAGCGGCGGGCCCTAGCACAGATACGCAGTATTTT,CASSEAAGPSTDTQYF